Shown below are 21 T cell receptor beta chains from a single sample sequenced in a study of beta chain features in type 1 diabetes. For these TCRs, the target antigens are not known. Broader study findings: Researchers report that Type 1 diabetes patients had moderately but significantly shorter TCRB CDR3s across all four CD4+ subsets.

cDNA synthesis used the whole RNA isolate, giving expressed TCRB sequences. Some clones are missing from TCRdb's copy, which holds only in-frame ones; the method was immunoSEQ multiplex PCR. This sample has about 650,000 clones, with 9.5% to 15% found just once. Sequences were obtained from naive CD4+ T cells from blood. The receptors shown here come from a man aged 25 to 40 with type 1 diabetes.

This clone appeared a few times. The CDR3 loop is CAWSLRGRGGELFF. DNA of the CDR3: TGTGCCTGGAGCCTTCGGGGAAGGGGCGGGGAGCTGTTTTTT. This chain uses TRBV30 with TRBJ2-2, with D perhaps TRBD1 or TRBD2 (5 bases each). The CDR3 has 14 amino acids. V was clipped by 3 bases and J by 7 bases, with 15 bases between them. Germline V gene lookup returns CDR1 GTSNPN and CDR2 SVGIG (reference sequence).

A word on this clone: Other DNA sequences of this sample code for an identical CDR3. The CDR3 protein is CASSPGETQYF. CDR3 sequence (DNA): TGTGCCAGCAGCCCGGGAGAGACCCAGTACTTC. The chain uses TRBV4-2 and TRBJ2-5; D gene ambiguous. The germline V and J ends were trimmed by 4 bases and 4 bases, with 4 bases remaining between them. CDR1 and CDR2 (germline): LGHNA, YNFKEQ. CDR3 length: 11 amino acids.

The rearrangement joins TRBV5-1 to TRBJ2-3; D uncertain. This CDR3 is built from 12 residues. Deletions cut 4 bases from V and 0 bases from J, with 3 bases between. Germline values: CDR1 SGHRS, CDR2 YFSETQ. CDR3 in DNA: TGCGCCAGCAGCCCTAGCACAGATACGCAGTATTTT. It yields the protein CASSPSTDTQYF.

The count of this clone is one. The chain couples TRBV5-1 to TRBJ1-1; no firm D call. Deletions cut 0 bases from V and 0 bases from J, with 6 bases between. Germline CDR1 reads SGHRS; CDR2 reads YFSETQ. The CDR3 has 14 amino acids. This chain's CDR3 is CASSLAVVNTEAFF. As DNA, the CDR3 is TGCGCCAGCAGCTTGGCTGTCGTGAACACTGAAGCTTTCTTT.

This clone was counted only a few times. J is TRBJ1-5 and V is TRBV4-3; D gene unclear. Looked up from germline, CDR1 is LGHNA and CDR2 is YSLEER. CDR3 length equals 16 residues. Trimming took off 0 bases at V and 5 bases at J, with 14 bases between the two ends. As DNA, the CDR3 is TGCGCCAGCAGCCAAGATCTAACGCAGGAGTATCAGCCCCAGCATTTT. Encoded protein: CASSQDLTQEYQPQHF.

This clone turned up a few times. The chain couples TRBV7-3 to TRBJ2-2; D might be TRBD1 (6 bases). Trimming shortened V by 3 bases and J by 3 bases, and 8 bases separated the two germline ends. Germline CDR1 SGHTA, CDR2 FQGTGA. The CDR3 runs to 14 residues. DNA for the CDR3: TGTGCCAGCAGCTTTGCAGGGGACACCGGGGAGCTGTTTTTT. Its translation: CASSFAGDTGELFF.

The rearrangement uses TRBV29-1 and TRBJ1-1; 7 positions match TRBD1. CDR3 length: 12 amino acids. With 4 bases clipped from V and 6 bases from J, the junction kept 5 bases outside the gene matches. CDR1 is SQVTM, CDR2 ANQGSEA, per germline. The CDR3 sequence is CSVVRGAAEAFF. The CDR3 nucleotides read TGCAGCGTTGTCAGGGGGGCCGCTGAAGCTTTCTTT.

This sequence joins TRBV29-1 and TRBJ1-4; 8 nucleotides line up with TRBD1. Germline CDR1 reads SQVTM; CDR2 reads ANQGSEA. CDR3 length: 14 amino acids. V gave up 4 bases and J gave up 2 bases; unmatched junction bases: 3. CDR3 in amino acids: CSVGRTGTNEKLFF. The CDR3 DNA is TGCAGCGTTGGGCGGACAGGGACTAATGAAAAACTGTTTTTT. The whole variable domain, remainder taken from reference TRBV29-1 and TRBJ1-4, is SAVISQKPSRDICQRGTSLTIQCQVDSQVTMMFWYRQQPGQSLTLIATANQGSEATYESGFVIDKFPISRPNLTFSTLTVSNMSPEDSSIYLCSVGRTGTNEKLFFGSGTQLSVL.

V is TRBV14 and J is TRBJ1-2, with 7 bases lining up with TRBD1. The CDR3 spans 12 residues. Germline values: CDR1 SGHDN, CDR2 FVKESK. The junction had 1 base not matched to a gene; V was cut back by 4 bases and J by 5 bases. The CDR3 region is CASSRQGYGYTF. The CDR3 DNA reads TGTGCCAGCAGCCGACAGGGTTATGGCTACACCTTC.

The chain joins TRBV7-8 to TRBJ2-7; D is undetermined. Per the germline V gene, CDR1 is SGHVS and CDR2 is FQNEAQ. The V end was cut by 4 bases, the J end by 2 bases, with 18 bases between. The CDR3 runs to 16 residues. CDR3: CASSSPDGLGTYEQYF. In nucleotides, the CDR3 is TGTGCCAGCAGCTCCCCCGACGGCCTCGGAACCTACGAGCAGTACTTC.

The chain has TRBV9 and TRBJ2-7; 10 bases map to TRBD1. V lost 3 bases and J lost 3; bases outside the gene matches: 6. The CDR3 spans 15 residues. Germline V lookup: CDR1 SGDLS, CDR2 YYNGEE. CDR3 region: CASSATGTGVYEQYF. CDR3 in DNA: TGTGCCAGCAGCGCCACCGGGACAGGGGTCTACGAGCAGTACTTC. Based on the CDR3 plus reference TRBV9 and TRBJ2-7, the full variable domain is DSGVTQTPKHLITATGQRVTLRCSPRSGDLSVYWYQQSLDQGLQFLIQYYNGEERAKGNILERFSAQQFPDLHSELNLSSLELGDSALYFCASSATGTGVYEQYFGPGTRLTVT.

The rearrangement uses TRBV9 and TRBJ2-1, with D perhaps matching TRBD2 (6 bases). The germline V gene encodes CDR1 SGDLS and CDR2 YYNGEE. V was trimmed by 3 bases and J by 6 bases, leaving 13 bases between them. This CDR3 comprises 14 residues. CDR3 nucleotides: TGTGCCAGCAGCGCCAGCGGACTAACCAATGAGCAGTTCTTC. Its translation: CASSASGLTNEQFF.

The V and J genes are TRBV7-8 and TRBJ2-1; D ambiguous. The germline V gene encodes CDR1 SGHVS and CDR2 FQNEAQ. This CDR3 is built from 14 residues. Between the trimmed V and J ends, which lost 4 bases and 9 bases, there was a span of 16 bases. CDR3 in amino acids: CASSSRWPGSEQFF. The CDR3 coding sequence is TGTGCCAGCAGCTCCCGGTGGCCCGGTAGTGAGCAGTTCTTC.

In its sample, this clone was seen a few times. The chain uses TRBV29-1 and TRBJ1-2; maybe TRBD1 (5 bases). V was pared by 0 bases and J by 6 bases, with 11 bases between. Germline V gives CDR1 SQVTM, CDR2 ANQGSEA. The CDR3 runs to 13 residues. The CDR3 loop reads CSVEDWGGDGYTF. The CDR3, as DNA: TGCAGCGTTGAAGATTGGGGCGGTGATGGCTACACCTTC. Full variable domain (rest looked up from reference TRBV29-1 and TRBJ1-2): SAVISQKPSRDICQRGTSLTIQCQVDSQVTMMFWYRQQPGQSLTLIATANQGSEATYESGFVIDKFPISRPNLTFSTLTVSNMSPEDSSIYLCSVEDWGGDGYTFGSGTRLTVV.

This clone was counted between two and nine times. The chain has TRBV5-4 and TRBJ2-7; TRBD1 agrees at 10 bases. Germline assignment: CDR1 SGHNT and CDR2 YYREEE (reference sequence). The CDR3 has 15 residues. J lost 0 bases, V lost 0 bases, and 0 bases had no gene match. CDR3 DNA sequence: TGTGCCAGCAGCTTGGGACAGGGGGCCTCCTACGAGCAGTACTTC. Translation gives CASSLGQGASYEQYF.

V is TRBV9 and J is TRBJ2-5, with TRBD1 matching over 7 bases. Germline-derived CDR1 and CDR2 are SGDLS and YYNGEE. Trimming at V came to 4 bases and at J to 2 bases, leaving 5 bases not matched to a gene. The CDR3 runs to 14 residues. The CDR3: CASSLDRVQETQYF. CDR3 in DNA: TGTGCCAGCAGCTTAGACAGGGTTCAAGAGACCCAGTACTTC.

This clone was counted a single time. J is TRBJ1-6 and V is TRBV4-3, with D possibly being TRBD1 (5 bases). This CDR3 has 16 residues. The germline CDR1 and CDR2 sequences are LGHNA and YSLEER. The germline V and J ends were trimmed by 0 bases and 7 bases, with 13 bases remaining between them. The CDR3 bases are TGCGCCAGCAGCCAAGAGTCGGCAGGGACGAATTCACCCCTCCACTTT. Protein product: CASSQESAGTNSPLHF.

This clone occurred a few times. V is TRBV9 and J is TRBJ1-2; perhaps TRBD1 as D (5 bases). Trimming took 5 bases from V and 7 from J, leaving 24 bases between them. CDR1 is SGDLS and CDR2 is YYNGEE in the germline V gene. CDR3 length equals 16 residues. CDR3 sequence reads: CASSADSTPLPGGYTF. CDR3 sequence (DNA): TGTGCCAGCAGTGCTGACAGCACTCCCCTTCCGGGTGGCTACACCTTC.

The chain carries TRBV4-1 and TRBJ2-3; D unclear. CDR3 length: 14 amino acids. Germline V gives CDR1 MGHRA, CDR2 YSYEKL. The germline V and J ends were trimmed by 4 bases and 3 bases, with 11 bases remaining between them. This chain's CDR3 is CASSLAAVTDTQYF. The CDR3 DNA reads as TGCGCCAGCAGCCTGGCGGCTGTGACAGATACGCAGTATTTT.

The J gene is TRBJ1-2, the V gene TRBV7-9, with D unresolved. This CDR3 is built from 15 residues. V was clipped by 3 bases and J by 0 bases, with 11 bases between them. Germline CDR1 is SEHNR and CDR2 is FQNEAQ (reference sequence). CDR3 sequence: CASSFLNPANYGYTF. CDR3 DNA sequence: TGTGCCAGCAGCTTTCTAAATCCGGCTAACTATGGCTACACCTTC.

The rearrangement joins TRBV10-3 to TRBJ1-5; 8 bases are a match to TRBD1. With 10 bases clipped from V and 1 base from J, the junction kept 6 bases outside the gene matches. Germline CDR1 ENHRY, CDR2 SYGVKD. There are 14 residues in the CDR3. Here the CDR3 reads CATRTGSSNQPQHF. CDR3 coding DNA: TGTGCCACTCGGACAGGGTCCAGCAATCAGCCCCAGCATTTT.